The clone carrying this TCR beta chain was seen many times. Its antigen is still unknown. TCRdb ran MiXCR on the 5' RACE reads and lists one entry per CDR3 protein. Of tens of thousands of distinct CDR3 sequences listed, roughly an eighth were seen once; the top ten hold roughly 15%. The source of the sample is a study of early T cells in non-severe SARS-CoV-2 infection. The overall study: The study sequenced bulk RNA from unsorted whole blood, with chains unpaired. Study-wide results and limits: Private and CD4 specificities were missed by VDJdb matching, skewed to anti-spike CD8.

V dropped 6 bases and J dropped 11 bases, with 19 bases sitting between them. The CDR3 is 14 amino acids. Specimen: whole blood. The chain recombines TRBV12-3 or TRBV12-4 with TRBJ1-4; D gene uncertain. The TCR originated in an adult who was a healthcare worker with PCR-confirmed SARS-CoV-2 infection or an uninfected control (not recorded which). CDR3: CASRLDGEGEKLFF. For the CDR3, the DNA is TGTGCCAGCAGGTTGGACGGGGAAGGCGAGAAACTGTTTTTT.